What follows are 15 T cell receptor beta chains derived from one specimen sequenced in a study of graft-versus-host responses after intestinal transplantation. Using immunoSEQ multiplex PCR, the repertoire was profiled, and TCRdb retains in-frame clones only, with some absent. This table holds about 47,000 clones, about 95% found once. The antigens of these receptors remain unknown. The material was unstimulated CD8+ T cells sorted from spleen or lymph node cells, obtained before transplant. Receptor source: a human donor who was the organ donor for an intestinal transplant.

The CDR3 nucleotides read TGCGCCAGCAGCCCGGGGGAGCGAGCGGGGGGGCGGAACACCGGGGAGCTGTTTTTT. It yields the protein CASSPGERAGGRNTGELFF. This rearrangement joins TRBV5-1 to TRBJ2-2; 10 positions match TRBD2. The CDR3 is made up of 19 amino acids. The V gene end was trimmed by 4 bases and the J gene end by 1 base; junction bases not matched to a gene: 13. Looked up from germline, CDR1 is SGHRS and CDR2 is YFSETQ.

This CDR3 is CASSSLALDDQPQHF. Here the CDR3 DNA reads TGTGCCAGCAGTTCCTTGGCTTTAGACGATCAGCCCCAGCATTTT. The V gene is TRBV27, the J gene TRBJ1-5; D remains unclear. The germline V gene encodes CDR1 MNHEY and CDR2 SMNVEV (reference sequence). This CDR3 has 15 amino acids. V gave up 4 bases and J gave up 5 bases, with 15 bases separating them.

This sequence joins TRBV28 and TRBJ2-3, with 8 bases that match TRBD2. CDR1 and CDR2 (germline): MDHEN, SYDVKM. The CDR3 sequence is 14 residues long. Trimming cost V 8 bases and J 4 bases; bases outside gene matches: 8. The CDR3 reads CASVGAGGPDTQYF. DNA for the CDR3: TGTGCCAGCGTTGGGGCGGGAGGCCCAGATACGCAGTATTTT. Variable domain in full (rest from reference TRBV28 and TRBJ2-3): DVKVTQSSRYLVKRTGEKVFLECVQDMDHENMFWYRQDPGLGLRLIYFSYDVKMKEKGDIPEGYSVSREKKERFSLILESASTNQTSMYLCASVGAGGPDTQYFGPGTRLTVL.

This clone was observed a few times. The V gene is TRBV7-9, the J gene TRBJ2-7, with 7 nucleotides matching TRBD1. V shed 5 bases and J 3 bases; nucleotides not matched to a gene: 4. The CDR3 is made up of 13 amino acids. From germline, CDR1 is SEHNR and CDR2 FQNEAQ (reference sequence). DNA of the CDR3: TGTGCCAGCAGCGGACAGGCTTACTACGAGCAGTACTTC. This gives the protein CASSGQAYYEQYF.

The chain joins TRBV27 to TRBJ2-1, with D possibly called TRBD1 or TRBD2 (6 bases each). This CDR3 region has 16 residues. Germline V gene sequence: CDR1 MNHEY, CDR2 SMNVEV (reference sequence). The germline V and J ends were trimmed by 3 bases and 5 bases, with 17 bases remaining between them. The CDR3 spells CASSFLGGQGNNEQFF. CDR3 in DNA: TGTGCCAGCAGTTTCCTGGGGGGCCAGGGAAACAATGAGCAGTTCTTC.

This chain connects TRBV11-2 to TRBJ2-1; D might be TRBD1 or TRBD2, each matching 6 bases. The CDR3 contains 13 residues. Trimming removed 0 bases from V and 9 bases from J, with 9 bases in between. CDR1 is SGHAT and CDR2 is FQNNGV in the germline V gene. The CDR3 region has the DNA TGTGCCAGCAGCTTAGAACAGGGAGGTGAGCAGTTCTTC. The encoded protein is CASSLEQGGEQFF.

The chain joins TRBV4-3 to TRBJ1-2, with D possibly TRBD1 on 5 matching bases. Germline CDR1 is LGHNA and CDR2 is YSLEER. This CDR3 has 16 residues. Trimming took 0 bases from V and 1 from J, leaving 12 bases between them. CDR3: CASSQEGEGVNYGYTF. The CDR3 bases are TGCGCCAGCAGCCAAGAAGGGGAAGGGGTTAACTATGGCTACACCTTC.

The chain has TRBV4-1 and TRBJ2-5, with 7 bases identical to TRBD1. This CDR3 is built from 16 residues. V shed 3 bases and J 5 bases; nucleotides not matched to a gene: 12. Germline CDR1 MGHRA, CDR2 YSYEKL. The CDR3 protein is CASSQVLTGPWETQYF. DNA for the CDR3: TGCGCCAGCAGCCAGGTGTTGACAGGGCCCTGGGAGACCCAGTACTTC.

For this clone: One end of the junction is discordant with germline, which a read error may explain. The V and J genes are TRBV7-7 and TRBJ2-7; TRBD1 is a possible D gene (5 bases). Germline loops: CDR1 SSHAT, CDR2 FNYEAQ (reference sequence). This CDR3 is built from 16 residues. The CDR3 region has the DNA TGTGCTAGCAGCCCGAGCCCCGGACAAGGGTCCTACGAGCAGTACTTC. Translating gives CASSPSPGQGSYEQYF.

The J gene is TRBJ1-1, the V gene TRBV28; D gene ambiguous. V gave up 2 bases and J gave up 8 bases, with 6 bases separating them. This CDR3 comprises 11 residues. Germline assignment: CDR1 MDHEN and CDR2 SYDVKM. The CDR3 bases are TGTGCCAGCAGTTTAGTACAGGAAGCTTTCTTT. It codes for CASSLVQEAFF. Looking up the rest from reference TRBV28 and TRBJ1-1 gives the full variable domain: DVKVTQSSRYLVKRTGEKVFLECVQDMDHENMFWYRQDPGLGLRLIYFSYDVKMKEKGDIPEGYSVSREKKERFSLILESASTNQTSMYLCASSLVQEAFFGQGTRLTVV.

CDR3 in DNA: TGTGCCTGGACGGACAGACCTACTGAAGCTTTCTTT. Its translation is CAWTDRPTEAFF. The V call is TRBV30, the J call TRBJ1-1, with D possibly being TRBD1 (6 bases). Germline CDR1 reads GTSNPN; CDR2 reads SVGIG (reference sequence). With 4 bases removed from V and 5 bases from J, the gap between germline ends came to 11 bases. CDR3 size: 12 residues.

The table lists this clone with a count of one. The V call is TRBV28, the J call TRBJ1-5, with a tentative D call TRBD1 (6 bases). This CDR3 is 12 amino acids long. Germline CDR1 reads MDHEN; CDR2 reads SYDVKM. V was pared by 8 bases and J by 5 bases, with 10 bases between. The CDR3 bases are TGTGCCAGCTCCGAGGGGGATCAGCCCCAGCATTTT. Translated, it gives CASSEGDQPQHF.

The chain recombines TRBV7-8 with TRBJ1-6; D remains unclear. Germline-derived CDR1 and CDR2 are SGHVS and FQNEAQ. The CDR3 sequence is 18 residues long. V shed 3 bases and J shed 7 bases, with 22 bases lying between them. The CDR3 protein is CASSLGLVLGEENSPLHF. In DNA, the CDR3 is TGTGCCAGCAGCTTGGGCTTAGTTCTGGGAGAGGAGAATTCACCCCTCCACTTT. The variable domain in full, completed from reference TRBV7-8 and TRBJ1-6, reads GAGVSQSPRYKVAKRGQDVALRCDPISGHVSLFWYQQALGQGPEFLTYFQNEAQLDKSGLPSDRFFAERPEGSVSTLKIQRTQQEDSAVYLCASSLGLVLGEENSPLHFGNGTRLTVT.

The table lists this clone with a few counts. The CDR3 DNA sequence: TGCGCCAGCAGCCGTACACTAGCGGGGGGGGGCACAGATACGCAGTATTTT. It codes for CASSRTLAGGGTDTQYF. This chain links TRBV4-3 with TRBJ2-3; 13 bases align to TRBD2. The CDR3 length is 17 residues. V lost 4 bases and J lost 1; bases outside the gene matches: 5. The V gene's germline CDR1 is LGHNA and CDR2 YSLEER.

V and J are TRBV30 and TRBJ2-7; D call uncertain. CDR3 length: 13 residues. Germline-derived CDR1 and CDR2 are GTSNPN and SVGIG (reference sequence). V was pared by 1 base and J by 0 bases, with 7 bases between. CDR3: CAWSESSSYEQYF. CDR3 nucleotides: TGTGCCTGGAGTGAGTCAAGCTCCTACGAGCAGTACTTC. The complete variable domain, with remaining parts taken from reference TRBV30 and TRBJ2-7, reads SQTIHQWPATLVQPVGSPLSLECTVEGTSNPNLYWYRQAAGRGLQLLFYSVGIGQISSEVPQNLSASRPQDRQFILSSKKLLLSDSGFYLCAWSESSSYEQYFGPGTRLTVT.